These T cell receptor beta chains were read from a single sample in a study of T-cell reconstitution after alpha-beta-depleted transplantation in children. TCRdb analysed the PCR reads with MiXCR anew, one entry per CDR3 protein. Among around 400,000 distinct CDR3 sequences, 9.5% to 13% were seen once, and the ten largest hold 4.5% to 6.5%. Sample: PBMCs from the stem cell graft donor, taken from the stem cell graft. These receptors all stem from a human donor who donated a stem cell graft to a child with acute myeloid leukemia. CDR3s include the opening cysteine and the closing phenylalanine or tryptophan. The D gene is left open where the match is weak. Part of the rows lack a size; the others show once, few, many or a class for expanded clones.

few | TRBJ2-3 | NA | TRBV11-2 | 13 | TGTGCCAGCAGCTTAGATCAAGGCTTGAGGGGAATTTTT | CASSLDQGLRGIF
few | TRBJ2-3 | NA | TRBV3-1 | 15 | TGTGCCAGCAGCCAACGTGGGACCAAGGGAGATACGCAGTATTTT | CASSQRGTKGDTQYF
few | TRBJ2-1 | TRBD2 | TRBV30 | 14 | TGTGCCTGGGGCGTCACGGGGGGTTACAATGAGCAGTTCTTC | CAWGVTGGYNEQFF
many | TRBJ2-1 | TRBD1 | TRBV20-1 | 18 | TGCAGTGCTAAGAGGACAGGGGGACCGGCGGGGGTATATGATGAGCAGTTCTTC | CSAKRTGGPAGVYDEQFF
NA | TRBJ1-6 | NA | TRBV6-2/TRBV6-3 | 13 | TGTGCCAGCAGTACCTCAAGAGGCGGGTCCATCCACTTT | CASSTSRGGSIHF
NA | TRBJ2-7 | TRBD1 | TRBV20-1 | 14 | TGCAGTGCTTTCGTCCAAGGACAGGGAGCCGAGCAGTACTTC | CSAFVQGQGAEQYF
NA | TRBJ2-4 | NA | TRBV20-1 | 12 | TGCAGTGCTAGCAAGGCCAAAAACATTCAGTACTTC | CSASKAKNIQYF
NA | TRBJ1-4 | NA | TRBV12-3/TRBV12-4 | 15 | TGTGCCAGCAGATCCCACCTCGCAACTAATGAAAAACTGTTTTTT | CASRSHLATNEKLFF
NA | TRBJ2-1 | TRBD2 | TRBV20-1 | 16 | TGCAGTGCTACACCCGTAGCGGGAGATTCCTACAATGAGCAGTTCTTC | CSATPVAGDSYNEQFF
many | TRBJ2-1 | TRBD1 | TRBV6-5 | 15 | TGTGCCAGCAGGGGGCAGGGGGTTTCCTACAATGAGCAGTTCTTC | CASRGQGVSYNEQFF
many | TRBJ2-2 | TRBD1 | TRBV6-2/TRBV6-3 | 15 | TGTGCCAGCAGCCGAGATCCAGGGGGATACGGGGAGCTGTTTTTT | CASSRDPGGYGELFF
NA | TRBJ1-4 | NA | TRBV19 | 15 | TGTGCCAGTAGTATCCCACGGCGGGGGAATGAAAAACTGTTTTTT | CASSIPRRGNEKLFF
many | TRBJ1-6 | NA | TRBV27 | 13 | TGTGCCAGCAGTTTAAGTCCAGGTTCACCCCTCCACTTT | CASSLSPGSPLHF
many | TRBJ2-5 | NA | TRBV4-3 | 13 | TGCGCCAGCAGCCAATGGGGGCAGGAGACCCAGTACTTC | CASSQWGQETQYF
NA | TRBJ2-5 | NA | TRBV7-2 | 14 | TGTGCCAGCAGCTTAAACTTGGCCCCCGAGACCCAGTACTTC | CASSLNLAPETQYF
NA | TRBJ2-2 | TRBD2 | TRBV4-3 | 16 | TGCGCCAGCAGCCGACGAGGAGCGGGAGTAGGCGGGGAGCTGTTTTTT | CASSRRGAGVGGELFF
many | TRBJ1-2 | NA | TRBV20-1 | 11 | TGCAGTGCTAGCGGGGTTCGTGGCTACACCTTC | CSASGVRGYTF
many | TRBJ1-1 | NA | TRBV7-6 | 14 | TGTGCCAGCAGCTTAAATACAGGACAATCTGAAGCTTTCTTT | CASSLNTGQSEAFF
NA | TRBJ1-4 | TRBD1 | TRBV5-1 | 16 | TGCGCCAGCAGCTCGCAGCCTAGGGGGCCAAACGAAAAACTGTTTTTT | CASSSQPRGPNEKLFF
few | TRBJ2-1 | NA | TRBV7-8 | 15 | TGTGCCAGCAGCTTCTCCATGAGGGGGTTTAATGAGCAGTTCTTC | CASSFSMRGFNEQFF
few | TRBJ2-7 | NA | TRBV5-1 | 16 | TGCGCCAGCAGCCCGGACTCCGACGGTTTCCCCTACGAGCAGTACTTC | CASSPDSDGFPYEQYF
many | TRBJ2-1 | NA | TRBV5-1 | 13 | TGCGCCAGCAGCAGCCGAGGGGCCCGTGAGCAGTTCTTC | CASSSRGAREQFF
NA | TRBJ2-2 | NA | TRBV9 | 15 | TGTGCCAGCAGCGTAGATCGACCGGCCACCGGGGAGCTGTTTTTT | CASSVDRPATGELFF
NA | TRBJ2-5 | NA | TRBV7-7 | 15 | TGTGCTAGCAGCTTAGAGCCGGGAGTGCGGGAGACCCAGTACTTC | CASSLEPGVRETQYF
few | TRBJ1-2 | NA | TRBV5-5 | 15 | TGTGCCAGCAGCCCCGGGGGCGCCCCTAACTATGGCTACACCTTC | CASSPGGAPNYGYTF
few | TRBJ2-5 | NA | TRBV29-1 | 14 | TGCAGCGTTGGGGTTGAGAGGCCCCGAGAGACCCAGTACTTC | CSVGVERPRETQYF
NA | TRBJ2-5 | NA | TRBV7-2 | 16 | TGTGCCAGCAGCCTACGGGTAGTGGAATACCAAGAGACCCAGTACTTC | CASSLRVVEYQETQYF
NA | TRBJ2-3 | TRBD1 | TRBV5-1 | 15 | TGCGCCAGCAGCGGGGGACAGCTTAGCACAGATACGCAGTATTTT | CASSGGQLSTDTQYF
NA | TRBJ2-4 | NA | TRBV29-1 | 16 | TGCAGCGTTGAAGATCTGCAGGGAGGCGGCAAAAACATTCAGTACTTC | CSVEDLQGGGKNIQYF
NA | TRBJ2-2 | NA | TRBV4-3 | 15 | TGCGCCAGCAGCCAAGACGGGGGACACACCGGGGAGCTGTTTTTT | CASSQDGGHTGELFF
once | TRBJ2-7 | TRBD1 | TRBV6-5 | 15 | TGTGCCAGCAGTTACTCAGGACAGGGGTGGTACGAGCAGTACTTC | CASSYSGQGWYEQYF
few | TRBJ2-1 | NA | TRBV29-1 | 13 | TGCAGCGCTACCTATAGCGGAGACAATGAGCAGTTCTTC | CSATYSGDNEQFF
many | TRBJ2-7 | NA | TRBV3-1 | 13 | TGTGCCAGCAGCCCGACAGGCTCCTACGAGCAGTACTTC | CASSPTGSYEQYF
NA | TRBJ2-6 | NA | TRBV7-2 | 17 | TGTGCCAGCAGCCGCAGGGTAATTAACTCTGGGGCCAACGTCCTGACTTTC | CASSRRVINSGANVLTF
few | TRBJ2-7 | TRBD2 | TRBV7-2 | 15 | TGTGCCAGCAGCCCATGGGCGACTAGCGACTACGAGCAGTACTTC | CASSPWATSDYEQYF
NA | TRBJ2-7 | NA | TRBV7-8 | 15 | TGTGCCAGCAGCATTTTCCACGGCACCTCCTACGAGCAGTACTTC | CASSIFHGTSYEQYF
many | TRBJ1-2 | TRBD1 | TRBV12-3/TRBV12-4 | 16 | TGTGCCAGCCGCACAACAGGGACAGGGAGTTACTATGGCTACACCTTC | CASRTTGTGSYYGYTF
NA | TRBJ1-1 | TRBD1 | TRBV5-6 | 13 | TGTGCCAGCAGCCGAGGGAGACAGGGGCGAACTTTCTTT | CASSRGRQGRTFF
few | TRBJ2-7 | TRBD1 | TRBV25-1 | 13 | TGTGCCACCGTACCGGGACAGGAGTACGAGCAGTACTTC | CATVPGQEYEQYF
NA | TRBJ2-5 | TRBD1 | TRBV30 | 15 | TGTGCCTGGAGGGGGACAGGGCCGACGCAAGAGACCCAGTACTTC | CAWRGTGPTQETQYF
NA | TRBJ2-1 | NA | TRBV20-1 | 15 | TGCAGTGCTAGAGAGGCCCACTCCTCCTACAATGAGCAGTTCTTC | CSAREAHSSYNEQFF
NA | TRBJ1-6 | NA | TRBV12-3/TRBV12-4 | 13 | TGTGCCAGCAGTTTTGAACAGCCGGGAGTCCTCCACTTT | CASSFEQPGVLHF
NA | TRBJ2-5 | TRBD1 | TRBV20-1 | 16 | TGCAGTGCTATAGGGGACCACAGGGGGCGGGGAGAGACCCAGTACTTC | CSAIGDHRGRGETQYF
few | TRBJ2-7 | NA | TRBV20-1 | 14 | TGCAGTGCTAGAGATCTCGTCAGGGGTTCCGAGCAGTACTTC | CSARDLVRGSEQYF
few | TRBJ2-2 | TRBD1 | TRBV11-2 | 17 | TGTGCCAGCAGCTTAGTTCTCGGGACAGGGGCGATCGGGGAGCTGTTTTTT | CASSLVLGTGAIGELFF
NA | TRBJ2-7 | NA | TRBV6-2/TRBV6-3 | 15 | TGTGCCAGCAGTCCCCGGGACCCACTTGATCACGAGCAGTACTTC | CASSPRDPLDHEQYF
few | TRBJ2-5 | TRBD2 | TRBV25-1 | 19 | TGTGCCAGCAGTGAATCTGGGACTAGCGGGGCCCGCATCCAAGAGACCCAGTACTTC | CASSESGTSGARIQETQYF
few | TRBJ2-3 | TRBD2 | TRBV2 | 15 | TGTGCCAGCAACCGGGAAGCGGGAGCCTCAGATACGCAGTATTTT | CASNREAGASDTQYF
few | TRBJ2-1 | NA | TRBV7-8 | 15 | TGTGCCAGCAGCTCCCGGGCAGGGACCTACAATGAGCAGTTCTTC | CASSSRAGTYNEQFF
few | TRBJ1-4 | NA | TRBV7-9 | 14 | TGTGCCAGCAGCTTTGGGGGGGGAGGTGAAAAACTGTTTTTT | CASSFGGGGEKLFF
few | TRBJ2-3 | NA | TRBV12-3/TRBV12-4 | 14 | TGTGCCAGCAGTTCACCGCGGGCCGAGGGGACGCAGTATTTT | CASSSPRAEGTQYF
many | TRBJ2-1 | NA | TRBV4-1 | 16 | TGCGCCAGCAGCCAAGATCGTACGAGCTCCTACAATGAGCAGTTCTTC | CASSQDRTSSYNEQFF
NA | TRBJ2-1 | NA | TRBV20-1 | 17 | TGCAGTGCTAGAGAACCGGGACGGAGGAAAACGGCCAATGAGCAGTTCTTC | CSAREPGRRKTANEQFF
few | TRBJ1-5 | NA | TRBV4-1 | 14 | TGCGCCAGCAGCCAAGAGGGGAGCAATCAGCCCCAGCATTTT | CASSQEGSNQPQHF
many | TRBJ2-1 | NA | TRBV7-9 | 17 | TGTGCCAGCAGCTTCCCGGGCCCCCTCGGGTTGCGGAATGAGCAGTTCTTC | CASSFPGPLGLRNEQFF
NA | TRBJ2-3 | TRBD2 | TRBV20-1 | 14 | TGCAGTGCTAGGTTGTGGGAGGGCGTGGATACGCAGTATTTT | CSARLWEGVDTQYF
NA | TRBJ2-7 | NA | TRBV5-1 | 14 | TGCGCCAGCAGCTTGGCCGGGACAACCTACGAGCAGTACTTC | CASSLAGTTYEQYF
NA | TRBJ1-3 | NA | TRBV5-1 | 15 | TGCGCCAGCAGCCCGAGTACAGGGACCGGAAACACCATATATTTT | CASSPSTGTGNTIYF
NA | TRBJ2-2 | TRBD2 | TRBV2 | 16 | TGTGCCAGCAGTGAAACAGCGGGAGTTCTCACCGGGGAGCTGTTTTTT | CASSETAGVLTGELFF
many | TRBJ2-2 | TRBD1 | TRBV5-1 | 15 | TGCGCCAGCAGCTTGATGACAGGGGACACCGGGGAGCTGTTTTTT | CASSLMTGDTGELFF